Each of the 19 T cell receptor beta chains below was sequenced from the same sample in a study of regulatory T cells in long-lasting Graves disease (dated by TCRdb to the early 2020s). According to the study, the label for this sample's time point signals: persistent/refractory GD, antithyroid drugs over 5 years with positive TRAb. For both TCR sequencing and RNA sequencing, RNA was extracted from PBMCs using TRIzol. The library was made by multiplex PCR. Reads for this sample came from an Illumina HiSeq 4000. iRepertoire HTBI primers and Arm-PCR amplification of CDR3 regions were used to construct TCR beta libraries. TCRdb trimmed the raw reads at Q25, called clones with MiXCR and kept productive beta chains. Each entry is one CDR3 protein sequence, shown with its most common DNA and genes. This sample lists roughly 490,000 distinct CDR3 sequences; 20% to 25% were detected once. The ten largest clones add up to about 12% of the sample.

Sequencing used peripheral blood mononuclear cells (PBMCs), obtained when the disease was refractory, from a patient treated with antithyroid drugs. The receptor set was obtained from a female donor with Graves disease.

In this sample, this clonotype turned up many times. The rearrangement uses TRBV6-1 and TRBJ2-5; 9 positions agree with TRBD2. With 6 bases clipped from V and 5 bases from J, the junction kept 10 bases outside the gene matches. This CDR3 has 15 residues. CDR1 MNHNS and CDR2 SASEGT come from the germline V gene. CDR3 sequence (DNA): TGTGCCAGCAGCGACCAGGGACTAGCTTTGGAGACCCAGTACTTC. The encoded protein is CASSDQGLALETQYF.

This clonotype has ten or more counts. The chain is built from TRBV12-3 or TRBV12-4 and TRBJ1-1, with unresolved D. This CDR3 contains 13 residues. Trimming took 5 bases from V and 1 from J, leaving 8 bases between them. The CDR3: CASSKEANTEAFF. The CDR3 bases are TGTGCCAGCAGTAAAGAAGCGAACACTGAAGCTTTCTTT.

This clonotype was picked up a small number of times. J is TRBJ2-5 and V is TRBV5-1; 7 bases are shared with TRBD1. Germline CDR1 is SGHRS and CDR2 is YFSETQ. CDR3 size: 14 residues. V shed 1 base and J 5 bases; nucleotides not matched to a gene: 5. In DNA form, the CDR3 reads TGCGCCAGCAGCTTGCCCGGACAGGAGGAGACCCAGTACTTC. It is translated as CASSLPGQEETQYF.

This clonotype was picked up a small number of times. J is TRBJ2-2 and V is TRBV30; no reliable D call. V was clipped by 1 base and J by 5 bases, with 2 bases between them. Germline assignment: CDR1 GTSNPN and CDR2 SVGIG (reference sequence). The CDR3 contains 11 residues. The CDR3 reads CAWSGTGELFF. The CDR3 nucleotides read TGTGCCTGGAGTGGTACCGGGGAGCTGTTTTTT.

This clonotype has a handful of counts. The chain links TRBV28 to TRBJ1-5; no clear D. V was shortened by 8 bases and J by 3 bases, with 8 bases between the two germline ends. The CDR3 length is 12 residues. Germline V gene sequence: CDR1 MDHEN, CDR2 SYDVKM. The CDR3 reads CASDGFNQPQHF. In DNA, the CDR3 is TGTGCCAGCGATGGTTTCAATCAGCCCCAGCATTTT. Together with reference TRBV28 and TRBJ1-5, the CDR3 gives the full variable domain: DVKVTQSSRYLVKRTGEKVFLECVQDMDHENMFWYRQDPGLGLRLIYFSYDVKMKEKGDIPEGYSVSREKKERFSLILESASTNQTSMYLCASDGFNQPQHFGDGTRLSIL.

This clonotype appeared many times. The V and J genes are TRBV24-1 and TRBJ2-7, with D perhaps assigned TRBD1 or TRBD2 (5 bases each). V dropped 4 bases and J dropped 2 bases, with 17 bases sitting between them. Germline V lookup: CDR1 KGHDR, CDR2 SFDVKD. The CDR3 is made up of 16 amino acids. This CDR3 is CATSDRSGTKPYEQYF. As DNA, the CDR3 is TGTGCCACCAGTGACCGTTCCGGGACCAAACCCTACGAGCAGTACTTC.

The CDR3 reads CASSLGGRGDQPQHF. The CDR3 coding sequence is TGTGCCAGCAGCTTAGGGGGAAGGGGAGATCAGCCCCAGCATTTT. The chain has TRBV11-2 and TRBJ1-5; perhaps TRBD1 as D (5 bases). The CDR3 length is 15 residues. The germline V and J ends were trimmed by 1 base and 5 bases, with 12 bases remaining between them. Per germline, CDR1 SGHAT and CDR2 FQNNGV.

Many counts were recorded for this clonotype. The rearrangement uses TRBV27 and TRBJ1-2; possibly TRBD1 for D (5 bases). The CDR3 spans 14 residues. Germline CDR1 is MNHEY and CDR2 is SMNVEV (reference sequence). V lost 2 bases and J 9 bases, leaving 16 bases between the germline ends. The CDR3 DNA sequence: TGTGCCAGCAGTTTACGGGACGGCCTGGGGAGCTACACCTTC. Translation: CASSLRDGLGSYTF.

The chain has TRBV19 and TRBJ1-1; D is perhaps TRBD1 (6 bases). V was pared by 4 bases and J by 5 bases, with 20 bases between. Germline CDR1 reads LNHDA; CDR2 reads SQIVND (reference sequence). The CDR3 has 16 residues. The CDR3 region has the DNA TGTGCCAGTAGTAGCGTAGGGGGGCAAGCGGGGACTGAAGCTTTCTTT. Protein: CASSSVGGQAGTEAFF. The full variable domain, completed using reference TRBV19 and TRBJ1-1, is DGGITQSPKYLFRKEGQNVTLSCEQNLNHDAMYWYRQDPGQGLRLIYYSQIVNDFQKGDIAEGYSVSREKKESFPLTVTSAQKNPTAFYLCASSSVGGQAGTEAFFGQGTRLTVV.

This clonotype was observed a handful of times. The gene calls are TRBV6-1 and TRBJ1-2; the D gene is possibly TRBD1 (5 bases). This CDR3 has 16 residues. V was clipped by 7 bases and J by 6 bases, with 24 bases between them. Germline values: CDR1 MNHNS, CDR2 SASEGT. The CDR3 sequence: CASIERPMRGEDGYTF. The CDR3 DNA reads TGTGCCAGCATAGAAAGGCCCATGAGGGGCGAGGATGGCTACACCTTC.

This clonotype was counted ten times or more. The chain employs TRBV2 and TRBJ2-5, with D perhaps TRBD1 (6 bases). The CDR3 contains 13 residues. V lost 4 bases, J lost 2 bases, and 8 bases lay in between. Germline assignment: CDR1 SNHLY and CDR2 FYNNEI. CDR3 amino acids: CASSVRGQETQYF. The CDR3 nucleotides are TGTGCCAGCAGTGTAAGGGGGCAAGAGACCCAGTACTTC.

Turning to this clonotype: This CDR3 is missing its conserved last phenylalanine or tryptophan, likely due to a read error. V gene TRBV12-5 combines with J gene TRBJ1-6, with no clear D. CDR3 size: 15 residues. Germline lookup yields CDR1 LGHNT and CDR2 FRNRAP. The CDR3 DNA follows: TGTGCTTGTGGTTCCCGGTTTTCGGGGAATTCACCCCTCCACTCT. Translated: CACGSRFSGNSPLHS.

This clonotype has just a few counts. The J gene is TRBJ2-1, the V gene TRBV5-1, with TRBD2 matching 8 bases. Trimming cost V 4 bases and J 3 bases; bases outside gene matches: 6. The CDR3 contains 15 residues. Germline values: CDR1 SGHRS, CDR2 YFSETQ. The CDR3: CASSASGSSYNEQFF. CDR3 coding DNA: TGCGCCAGCAGCGCGAGCGGGAGTAGCTACAATGAGCAGTTCTTC.

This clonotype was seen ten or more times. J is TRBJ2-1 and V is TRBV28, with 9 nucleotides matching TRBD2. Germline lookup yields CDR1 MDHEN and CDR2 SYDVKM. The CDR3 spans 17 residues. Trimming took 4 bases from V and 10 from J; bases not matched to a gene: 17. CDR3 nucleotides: TGTGCCAGCAGTTCCGGGACTAGCTCCCCTTCCTCGACCGAGCAGTTCTTC. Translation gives CASSSGTSSPSSTEQFF.

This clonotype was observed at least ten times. CDR3 coding DNA: TGTGCCAGCAGCCCTTCGGACAGGAGGCAAGAGACCCAGTACTTC. The encoded protein is CASSPSDRRQETQYF. V and J are TRBV7-2 and TRBJ2-5; 7 positions agree with TRBD1. Germline values: CDR1 SGHTA, CDR2 FQGNSA. The junction had 8 bases not matched to a gene; V was cut back by 5 bases and J by 2 bases. This CDR3 has 15 amino acids.

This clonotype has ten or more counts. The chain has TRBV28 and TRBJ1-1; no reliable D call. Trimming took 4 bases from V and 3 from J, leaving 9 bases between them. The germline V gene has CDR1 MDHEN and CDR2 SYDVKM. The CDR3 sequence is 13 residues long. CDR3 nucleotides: TGTGCCAGCAGTTCGGACCTGGACACTGAAGCTTTCTTT. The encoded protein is CASSSDLDTEAFF. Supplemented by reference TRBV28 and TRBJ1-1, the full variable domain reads DVKVTQSSRYLVKRTGEKVFLECVQDMDHENMFWYRQDPGLGLRLIYFSYDVKMKEKGDIPEGYSVSREKKERFSLILESASTNQTSMYLCASSSDLDTEAFFGQGTRLTVV.

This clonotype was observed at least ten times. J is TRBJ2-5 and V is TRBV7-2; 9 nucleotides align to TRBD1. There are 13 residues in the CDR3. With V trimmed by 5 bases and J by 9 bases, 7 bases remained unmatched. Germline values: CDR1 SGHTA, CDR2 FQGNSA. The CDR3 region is CASSPDRGGAQYF. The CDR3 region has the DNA TGTGCCAGCAGCCCCGACAGGGGGGGGGCCCAGTACTTC.

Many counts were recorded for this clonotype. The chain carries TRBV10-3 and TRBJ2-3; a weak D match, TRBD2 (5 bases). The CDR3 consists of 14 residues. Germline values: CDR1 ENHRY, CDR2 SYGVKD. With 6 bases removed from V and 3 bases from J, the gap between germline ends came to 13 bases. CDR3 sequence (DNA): TGTGCCATCAGGGACTCCCGTAGGACAGATACGCAGTATTTT. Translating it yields CAIRDSRRTDTQYF.

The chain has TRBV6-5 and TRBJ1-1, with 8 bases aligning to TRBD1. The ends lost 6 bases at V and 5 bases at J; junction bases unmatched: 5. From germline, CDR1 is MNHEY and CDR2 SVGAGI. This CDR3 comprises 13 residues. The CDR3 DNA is TGTGCCAGCAGATACAGGGGGTGGACTGAAGCTTTCTTT. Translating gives CASRYRGWTEAFF.